This T cell receptor beta chain comes out of a study of blood T cell repertoires in COVID-19. Turning to the study itself: The origin of the acute and convalescent COVID-19 samples was the United States, Italy and Spain. T cells, B-cell-depleted T cells, or PBMCs provided the cDNA or gDNA that served as material.

In the study's own analysis: Estimation of nucleated cell counts was performed using reference gene primer amplification. Sequencing was performed with immunoSEQ multiplex PCR; in TCRdb, only in-frame clones are kept and a portion is missing. V and J calls and clone size are as listed in that table; D and trimming were resolved from the DNA. The data hold 55,000 to 75,000 clones, with about 82% observed a single time. The CDR3 is 15 amino acids. V was pared by 6 bases and J by 2 bases, with 8 bases of the junction left unmatched. Germline V gene lookup returns CDR1 MNHNY and CDR2 SVGAGI (reference sequence).

Material: peripheral blood. This chain connects TRBV6-6 to TRBJ2-7, with 9 bases lining up with TRBD1. The TCR originated in a human donor in a cohort sampled during active COVID-19. CDR3 DNA sequence: TGTGCCAGCAGCCCACGGACAGGGGTTACCTACGAGCAGTACTTC. Its translation: CASSPRTGVTYEQYF.